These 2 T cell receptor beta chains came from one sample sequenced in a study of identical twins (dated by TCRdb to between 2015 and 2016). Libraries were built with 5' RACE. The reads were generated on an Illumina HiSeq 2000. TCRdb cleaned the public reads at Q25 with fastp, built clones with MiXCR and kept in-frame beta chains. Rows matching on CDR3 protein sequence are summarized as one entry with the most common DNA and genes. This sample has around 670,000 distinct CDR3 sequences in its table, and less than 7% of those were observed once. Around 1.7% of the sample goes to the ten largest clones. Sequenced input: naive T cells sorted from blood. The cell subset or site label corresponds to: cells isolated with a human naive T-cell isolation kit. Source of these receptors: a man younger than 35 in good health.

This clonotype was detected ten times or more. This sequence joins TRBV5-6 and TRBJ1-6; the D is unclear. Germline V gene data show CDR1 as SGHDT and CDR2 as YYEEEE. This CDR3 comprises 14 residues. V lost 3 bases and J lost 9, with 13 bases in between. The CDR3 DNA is TGTGCCAGCAGCTCTGGGCAGAGTGGTTCACCCCTCCACTTT. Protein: CASSSGQSGSPLHF.

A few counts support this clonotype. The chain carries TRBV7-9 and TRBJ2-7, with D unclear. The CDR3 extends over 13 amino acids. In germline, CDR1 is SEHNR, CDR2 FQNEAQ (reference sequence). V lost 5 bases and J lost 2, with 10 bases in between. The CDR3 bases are TGTGCCAGCAGCCCGGACCAAACCTACGAGCAGTACGTC. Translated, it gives CASSPDQTYEQYV.